This T cell receptor (beta chain) was identified in a study of identical twins. Study conclusions and caveats: Fewer insertions were carried by abundant cord blood beta clonotypes, but none was seen in memory repertoires. Weaker excess sharing between twins was seen in beta out-of-frame sequences.

Among all donors, each was a healthy Caucasian. Unmatched junction bases numbered 6, after V lost 4 bases and J lost 4 bases. This CDR3 spans 15 amino acids. Germline values: CDR1 LGHNA, CDR2 YSLEER. TCRdb reprocessed the 5' RACE reads via MiXCR and lists one record per CDR3 protein. The sample gives around 690,000 distinct CDR3 sequences, about 20% of which show up once; about 4.5% is in the top ten. This clonotype was counted only a few times. Its matching antigen is unknown. The same data also went into a second study, on T cells expressing NK-cell markers. From that study: Whether expanded NKG2C+ T cell clones were HCMV-specific remained unclear.

Material: PBMCs. The TCR sequence derives from a woman aged 18-35 years in good health. The chain joins TRBV4-3 to TRBJ1-5; 8 positions agree with TRBD1. The CDR3 sequence is CASSPDRGGNQPQHF. The CDR3 nucleotides are TGCGCCAGCAGCCCCGACAGGGGTGGGAATCAGCCCCAGCATTTT.